The subject of this entry is one TCR beta chain. Antigen: not known. This PCR relied on a set of 60 Vbeta primers and 13 Jbeta primers. Profiled with immunoSEQ multiplex PCR; TCRdb holds only in-frame clones, not every one. The data show fewer than 200,000 clones, less than 90% seen once. CDR1 is MNHNS and CDR2 is SASEGT in the germline V gene. This CDR3 has 15 residues. The V gene end was trimmed by 4 bases and the J gene end by 3 bases; junction bases not matched to a gene: 7. The data were obtained in a study of cytomegalovirus exposure and HLA in healthy donors. Study context: Among the roughly 370 genotyped donors, about 81% were placed in the Caucasian-associated ancestry cluster.

Findings and caveats of the study: Some V segments (TRBV6-2 and TRBV6-3 among them) were excluded as indistinguishable. Most likely, a cluster of highly shared sequence variants arose as a sequencing artifact.

J is TRBJ2-7 and V is TRBV6-1; the match to TRBD1 covers 9 bases. The source material was PBMCs. The TCR was taken from a woman in her fifties or sixties in good health and CMV-seropositive. CDR3 sequence (DNA): TGTGCCAGCAGTGCCGGGGGGACAGGGCACTACGAGCAGTACTTC. It specifies CASSAGGTGHYEQYF.